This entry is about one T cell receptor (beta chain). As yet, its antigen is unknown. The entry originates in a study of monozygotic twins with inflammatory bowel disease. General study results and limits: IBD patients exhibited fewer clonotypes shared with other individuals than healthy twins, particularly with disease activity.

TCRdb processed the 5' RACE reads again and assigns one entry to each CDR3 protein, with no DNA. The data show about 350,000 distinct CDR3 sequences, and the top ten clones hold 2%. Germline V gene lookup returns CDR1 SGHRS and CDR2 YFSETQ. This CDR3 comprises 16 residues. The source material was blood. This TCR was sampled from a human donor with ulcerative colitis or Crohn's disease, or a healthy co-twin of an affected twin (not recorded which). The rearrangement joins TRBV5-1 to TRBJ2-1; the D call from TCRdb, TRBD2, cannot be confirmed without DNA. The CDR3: CASSLRPSGRGNEQFF. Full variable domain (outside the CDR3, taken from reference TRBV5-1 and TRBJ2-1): KAGVTQTPRYLIKTRGQQVTLSCSPISGHRSVSWYQQTPGQGLQFLFEYFSETQRNKGNFPGRFSGRQFSNSRSEMNVSTLELGDSALYLCASSLRPSGRGNEQFFGPGTRLTVL.